This TCR beta chain was identified in a study of response to subunit inactivated influenza vaccine listed by TCRdb under 2018. Study-level background: Deep quantitative profiling of the T cell receptor repertoire was used in the study to follow responses to a trivalent subunit inactivated influenza vaccine.

Library method: RT-PCR. Sequencing was performed on an Illumina HiSeq 2500. TCRdb handled the public reads itself, with Q25 trimming in fastp and clone calling in MiXCR, and kept productive beta chains. Each entry merges the rows of one CDR3 protein and shows their most common DNA and genes. Recorded for this sample are some 640,000 distinct CDR3 sequences; approximately 14% of them occurred a single time. Approximately 6.5% of the sample goes to the ten largest clones. As concerns this clonotype: Its specific antigen is unknown. Base qualities are not provided; no much larger clone lies one nucleotide away.

From its cysteine to its phenylalanine, the CDR3 spans 17 amino acids. Only the CDR3 region is kept as DNA, spanning 51 bases read in frame from base 1. Trimming leaves V shorter by 2 bases and J shorter by 5 bases, with the junction holding 13 bases beyond the gene matches. Overall study outcomes, separate from this receptor: It was suggested by the authors that each seasonal influenza vaccination may recruit only a limited number of new T cells.

The clonotype comes from a man aged 45-65 years who received an inactivated influenza vaccine. Donor details come from another sample of the same person, matched by shared clones. The V gene is TRBV12-3 or TRBV12-4 and the J gene is TRBJ1-2; 8 nucleotides in the junction match TRBD1. The material was PBMCs from blood, obtained less than 15 days before vaccination. This receptor has the CDR3 CASSLPPGGGGGYGYTF. The DNA reads TGTGCCAGCAGTTTACCCCCAGGGGGCGGAGGAGGTTATGGCTACACCTTC.